This record concerns one T cell receptor beta chain sequence. Assay: immunoSEQ multiplex PCR; the TCRdb copy retains only in-frame clones and omits some. The sample lists around 1,900,000 clones; roughly 93% were seen once. The sample comes from a study of shared clonotypes between healthy human individuals. CD45RO-negative, CCR7-positively selected cells formed the naive CD8 fraction, excluding terminally differentiated effector memory CD45RA+ cells. The CDR3 is 19 amino acids. V lost 6 bases, J lost 5 bases, and 24 bases stayed unmatched. From germline, CDR1 is KGHSH and CDR2 LQKENI. The source material was naive CD8+ T cells from PBMCs. This receptor was identified in a man between 18 and 35 years old in good health. Some clones in this sample may be carry-over from other donors' samples. The chain uses TRBV18 and TRBJ1-1; TRBD1 agrees at 7 bases. Here the CDR3 reads CASSIDLPDREQGGTEAFF. DNA of the CDR3: TGTGCCAGCTCCATAGACCTCCCCGACAGGGAGCAGGGAGGGACTGAAGCTTTCTTT.